This entry concerns a single TCR beta chain. Its antigen is unidentified. Relative to the germline gene, one junction end is altered; a read error may explain this. The table came from immunoSEQ multiplex PCR; TCRdb's copy has only in-frame clones and leaves some out. This table has tens of thousands of clones, over 90% appearing once. Per the germline V gene, CDR1 is SSHAT and CDR2 is FNYEAQ (reference sequence). CDR3 size: 16 residues. The source of the sample is a study of OX40 agonist ivuxolimab in advanced cancers. In the study overall: One hepatocellular carcinoma and a couple of cutaneous melanoma patients partially responded.

Findings and limits, study-wide: The study observed clonal expansion of CD4+ and CD8+ blood T cells by week 6 at 0.1 to 3.0 mg/kg.

The sample consisted of CD4+ or CD8+ T cells sorted from blood, taken in a trial of the OX40 agonist ivuxolimab. The chain recombines TRBV7-7 with TRBJ2-2; TRBD1 aligns across 7 bases. The clonotype originates from an adult with an advanced solid tumor such as melanoma, head and neck, liver or kidney cancer. The chain's CDR3 is CASSRDREGGTGELFF. The CDR3 DNA follows: TGTGCTAGCAGCCGCGACAGGGAAGGCGGAACCGGGGAGCTGTTTTTT.